Shown below are 9 T cell receptor beta chains from a single sample sequenced in a study of blood T cells in healthy people across ages. With a J-beta primer mix and a sample-barcoded 5' primer, a second PCR ran 7 to 11 cycles. Using its own MiXCR run on the 5' RACE reads, TCRdb lists one record per CDR3 protein. The data contain over 550,000 distinct CDR3 sequences, less than 35% of them seen just once; the ten biggest clones take up around a sixth. Sequenced material: blood. These receptors came from a woman of 80 years or more in good health.

This clonotype was counted at least ten times. The chain carries TRBV3-1 and TRBJ1-2; tentatively, D is TRBD1 (5 bases). The germline V gene has CDR1 LGHDT and CDR2 YNNKEL (reference sequence). The CDR3 length is 16 residues. Trimming removed 2 bases from V and 2 bases from J, with 15 bases in between. The CDR3 nucleotides read TGTGCCAGCAGCCAACTCCGGGATTGGGGGAACTATGGCTACACCTTC. Translation: CASSQLRDWGNYGYTF.

As for this clonotype: This may be a read error: a much more frequent sequence differs by one nucleotide. The chain uses TRBV7-9 and TRBJ1-2; D is unresolved. Germline V lookup: CDR1 SEHNR, CDR2 FQNEAQ (reference sequence). The CDR3 is 12 residues long. This CDR3 is CTSSAARGGYTF. The CDR3 DNA reads TGTACCAGCAGCGCGGCCCGGGGTGGCTACACCTTC. The full variable domain, rest sourced from reference TRBV7-9 and TRBJ1-2, is DTGVSQNPRHKITKRGQNVTFRCDPISEHNRLYWYRQTLGQGPEFLTYFQNEAQLEKSRLLSDRFSAERPKGSFSTLEIQRTEQGDSAMYLCTSSAARGGYTFGSGTRLTVV.

This rearrangement joins TRBV6-1 to TRBJ1-4, with a tentative D call TRBD1 (6 bases). Germline assignment: CDR1 MNHNS and CDR2 SASEGT. This CDR3 is 16 amino acids long. V lost 8 bases and J 4 bases, leaving 20 bases between the germline ends. This CDR3 is CASGDLYRDINEKLFF. The CDR3 DNA follows: TGTGCCAGCGGAGACCTCTACAGGGATATTAATGAAAAACTGTTTTTT.

As for this clonotype: A much bigger clone sits one base away, suggesting this may be a read error. The gene calls are TRBV4-3 and TRBJ1-2; D is unresolved. Germline assignment: CDR1 LGHNA and CDR2 YSLEER. V lost 0 bases and J 4 bases, leaving 15 bases between the germline ends. CDR3 size: 16 residues. The CDR3, as DNA: TGCGCCAGCAGCCAAGATGGGAGGACCATTCTCTATGGCTACACCTTC. Encoded protein: CASSQDGRTILYGYTF.

The chain couples TRBV9 to TRBJ1-2; 7 bases map to TRBD1. Unmatched junction bases numbered 10, after V lost 4 bases and J lost 7 bases. Germline V gene data show CDR1 as SGDLS and CDR2 as YYNGEE. CDR3 length: 14 amino acids. DNA of the CDR3: TGTGCCAGCAGCACCCAGGGGGGGAGCTGTGGCTACACCTTC. It translates to CASSTQGGSCGYTF.

The V and J genes are TRBV29-1 and TRBJ1-2; the match to TRBD1 covers 8 bases. The CDR3 loop spans 15 amino acids. Germline loops: CDR1 SQVTM, CDR2 ANQGSEA. V lost 5 bases to trimming and J lost 7 bases; unmatched junction nucleotides: 15. CDR3 region: CSVSPGQALSGGYTF. The CDR3 nucleotides are TGCAGCGTTTCCCCGGGACAGGCCCTTTCGGGTGGCTACACCTTC.

The chain joins TRBV7-2 to TRBJ1-4; 9 nucleotides agree with TRBD1. This CDR3 spans 14 amino acids. CDR1 and CDR2 (germline): SGHTA, FQGNSA. The V segment lost 1 base and the J segment 8 bases; nucleotides outside the gene matches: 2. The CDR3 DNA reads as TGTGCCAGCAGCTTAGTACAGGGGGCCGAAAAACTGTTTTTT. This translates into CASSLVQGAEKLFF.

The sample holds many counts of this clonotype. V and J are TRBV3-1 and TRBJ2-3; possibly TRBD1 for D (6 bases). This CDR3 spans 14 amino acids. Deletions cut 1 base from V and 5 bases from J, with 10 bases between. The germline V gene encodes CDR1 LGHDT and CDR2 YNNKEL (reference sequence). The CDR3 sequence: CASSQGQAGDTQYF. The CDR3 DNA reads TGTGCCAGCAGCCAAGGACAGGCGGGAGATACGCAGTATTTT.

This clonotype was counted at least ten times. The chain couples TRBV29-1 to TRBJ1-2, with D possibly TRBD1 on 5 matching bases. Germline V CDR1 and CDR2: SQVTM, ANQGSEA. Trimming left V 1 base short and J 8 bases short, with 14 bases between. The CDR3 is 13 residues long. The CDR3 reads CSVEASGVQGYTF. The CDR3 region has the DNA TGCAGCGTTGAAGCGTCGGGGGTACAAGGCTACACCTTC. Variable domain in full (rest from reference TRBV29-1 and TRBJ1-2): SAVISQKPSRDICQRGTSLTIQCQVDSQVTMMFWYRQQPGQSLTLIATANQGSEATYESGFVIDKFPISRPNLTFSTLTVSNMSPEDSSIYLCSVEASGVQGYTFGSGTRLTVV.